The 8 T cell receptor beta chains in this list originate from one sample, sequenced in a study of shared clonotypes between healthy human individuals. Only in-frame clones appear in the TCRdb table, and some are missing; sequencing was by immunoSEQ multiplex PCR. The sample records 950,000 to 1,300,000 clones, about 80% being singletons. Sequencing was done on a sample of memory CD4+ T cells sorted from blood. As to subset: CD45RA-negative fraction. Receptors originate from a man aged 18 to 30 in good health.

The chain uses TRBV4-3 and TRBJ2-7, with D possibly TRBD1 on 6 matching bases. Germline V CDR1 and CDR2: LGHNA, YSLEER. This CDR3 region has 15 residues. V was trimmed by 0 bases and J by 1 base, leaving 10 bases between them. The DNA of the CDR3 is TGCGCCAGCAGCCAAGATCCCAGGGGATCCTACGAGCAGTACTTC. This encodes CASSQDPRGSYEQYF.

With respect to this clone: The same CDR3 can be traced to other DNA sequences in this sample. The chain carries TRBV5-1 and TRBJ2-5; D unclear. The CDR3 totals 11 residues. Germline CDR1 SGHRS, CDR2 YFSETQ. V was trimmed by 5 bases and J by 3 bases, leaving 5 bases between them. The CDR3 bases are TGCGCCAGCAGAGCAGAAGAGACCCAGTACTTC. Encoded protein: CASRAEETQYF.

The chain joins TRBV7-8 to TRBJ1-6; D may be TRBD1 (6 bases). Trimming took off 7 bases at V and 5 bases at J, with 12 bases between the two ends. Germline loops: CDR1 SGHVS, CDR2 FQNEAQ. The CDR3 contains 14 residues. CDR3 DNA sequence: TGTGCCAGCATTCTAGGGGGGGATAATTCACCCCTCCACTTT. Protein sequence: CASILGGDNSPLHF.

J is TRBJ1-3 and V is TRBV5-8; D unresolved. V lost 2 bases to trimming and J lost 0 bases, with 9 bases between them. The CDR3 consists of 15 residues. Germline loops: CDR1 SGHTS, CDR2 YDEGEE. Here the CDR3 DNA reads TGTGCCAGCAGCTTAGGGCAGTTCTCTGGAAACACCATATATTTT. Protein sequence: CASSLGQFSGNTIYF.

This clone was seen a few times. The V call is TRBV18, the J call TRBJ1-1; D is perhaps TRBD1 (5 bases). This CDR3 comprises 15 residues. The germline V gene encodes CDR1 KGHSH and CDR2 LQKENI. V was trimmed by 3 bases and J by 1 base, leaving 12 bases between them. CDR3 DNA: TGTGCCAGCTCACCCCGAATGGGGCAGAACACTGAAGCTTTCTTT. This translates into CASSPRMGQNTEAFF.

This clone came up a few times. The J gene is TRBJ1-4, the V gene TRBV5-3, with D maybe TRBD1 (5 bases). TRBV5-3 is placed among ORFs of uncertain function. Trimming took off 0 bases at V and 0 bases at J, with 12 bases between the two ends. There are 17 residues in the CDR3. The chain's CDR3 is CARSLAGAAATNEKLFF. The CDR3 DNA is TGTGCCAGAAGCTTGGCCGGGGCAGCTGCAACTAATGAAAAACTGTTTTTT.

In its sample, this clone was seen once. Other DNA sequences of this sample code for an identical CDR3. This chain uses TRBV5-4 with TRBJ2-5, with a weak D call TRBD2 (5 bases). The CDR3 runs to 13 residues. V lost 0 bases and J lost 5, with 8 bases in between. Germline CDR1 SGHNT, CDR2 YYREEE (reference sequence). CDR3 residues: CASSLEGVETQYF. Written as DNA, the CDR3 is TGTGCCAGCAGCTTGGAGGGAGTGGAGACCCAGTACTTC. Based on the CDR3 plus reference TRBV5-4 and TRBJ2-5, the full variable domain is ETGVTQSPTHLIKTRGQQVTLRCSSQSGHNTVSWYQQALGQGPQFIFQYYREEENGRGNFPPRFSGLQFPNYSSELNVNALELDDSALYLCASSLEGVETQYFGPGTRLLVL.

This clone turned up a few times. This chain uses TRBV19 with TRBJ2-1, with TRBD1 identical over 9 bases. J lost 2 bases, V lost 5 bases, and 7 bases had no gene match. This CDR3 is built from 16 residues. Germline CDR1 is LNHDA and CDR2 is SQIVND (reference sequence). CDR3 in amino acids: CASSVGTGKTYNEQFF. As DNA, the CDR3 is TGTGCCAGTAGTGTCGGGACAGGGAAGACCTACAATGAGCAGTTCTTC.